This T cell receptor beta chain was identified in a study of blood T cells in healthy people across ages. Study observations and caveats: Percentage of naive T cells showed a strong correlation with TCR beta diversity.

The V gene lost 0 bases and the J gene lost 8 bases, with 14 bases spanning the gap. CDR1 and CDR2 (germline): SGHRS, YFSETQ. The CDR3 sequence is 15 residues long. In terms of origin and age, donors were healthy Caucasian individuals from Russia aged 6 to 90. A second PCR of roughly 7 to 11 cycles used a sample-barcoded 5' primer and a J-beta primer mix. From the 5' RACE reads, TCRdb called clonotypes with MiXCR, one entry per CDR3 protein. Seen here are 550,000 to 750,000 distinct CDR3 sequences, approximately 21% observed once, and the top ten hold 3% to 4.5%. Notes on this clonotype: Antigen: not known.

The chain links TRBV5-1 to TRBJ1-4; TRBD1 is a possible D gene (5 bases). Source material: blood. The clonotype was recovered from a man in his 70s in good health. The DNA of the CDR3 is TGCGCCAGCAGCTTGGGGGCAGCCTGGGACGAAAAACTGTTTTTT. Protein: CASSLGAAWDEKLFF.